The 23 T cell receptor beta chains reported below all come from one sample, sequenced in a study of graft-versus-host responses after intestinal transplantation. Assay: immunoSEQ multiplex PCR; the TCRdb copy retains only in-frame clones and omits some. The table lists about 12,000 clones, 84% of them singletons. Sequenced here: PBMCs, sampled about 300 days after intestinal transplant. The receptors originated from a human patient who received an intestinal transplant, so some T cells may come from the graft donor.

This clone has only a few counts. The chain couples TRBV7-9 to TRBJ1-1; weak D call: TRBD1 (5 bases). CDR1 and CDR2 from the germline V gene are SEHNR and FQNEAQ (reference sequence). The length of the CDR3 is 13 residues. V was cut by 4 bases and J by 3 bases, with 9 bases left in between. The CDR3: CASSSGIDTEAFF. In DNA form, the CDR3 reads TGTGCCAGCAGCTCAGGGATCGACACTGAAGCTTTCTTT. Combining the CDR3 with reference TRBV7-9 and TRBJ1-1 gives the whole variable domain DTGVSQNPRHKITKRGQNVTFRCDPISEHNRLYWYRQTLGQGPEFLTYFQNEAQLEKSRLLSDRFSAERPKGSFSTLEIQRTEQGDSAMYLCASSSGIDTEAFFGQGTRLTVV.

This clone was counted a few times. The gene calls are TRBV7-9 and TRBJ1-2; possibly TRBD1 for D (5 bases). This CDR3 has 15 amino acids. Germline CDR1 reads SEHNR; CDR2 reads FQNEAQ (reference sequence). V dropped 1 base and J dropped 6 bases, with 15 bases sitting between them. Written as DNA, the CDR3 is TGTGCCAGCAGCTTAGGTTGGGGGTCTGGGGATGGCTACACCTTC. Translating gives CASSLGWGSGDGYTF.

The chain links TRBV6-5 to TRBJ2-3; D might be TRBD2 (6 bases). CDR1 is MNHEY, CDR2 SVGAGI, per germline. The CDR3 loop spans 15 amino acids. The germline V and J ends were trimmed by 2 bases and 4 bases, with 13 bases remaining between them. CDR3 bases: TGTGCCAGCAGTTACGTGGGAGGATCCGCAGATACGCAGTATTTT. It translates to CASSYVGGSADTQYF.

DNA of the CDR3: TGTGCCAGCAGTCCCGGGACAGGGGTTTATAGCAATCAGCCCCAGCATTTT. It yields the protein CASSPGTGVYSNQPQHF. The rearrangement uses TRBV27 and TRBJ1-5; 10 bases fit TRBD1. The J segment lost 0 bases and the V segment lost 5 bases, leaving 7 bases of the junction unmatched. The germline V gene encodes CDR1 MNHEY and CDR2 SMNVEV (reference sequence). The CDR3 sequence is 17 residues long.

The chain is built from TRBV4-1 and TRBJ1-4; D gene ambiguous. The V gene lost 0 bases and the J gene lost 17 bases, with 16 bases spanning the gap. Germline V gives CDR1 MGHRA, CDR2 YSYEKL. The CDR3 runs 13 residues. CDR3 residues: CASSQEVRGRVFF. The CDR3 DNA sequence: TGCGCCAGCAGCCAAGAAGTCAGAGGTCGGGTATTTTTT.

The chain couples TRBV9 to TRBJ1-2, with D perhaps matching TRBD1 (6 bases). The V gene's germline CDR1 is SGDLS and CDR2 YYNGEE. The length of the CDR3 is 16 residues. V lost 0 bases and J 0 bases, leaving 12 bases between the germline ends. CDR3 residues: CASSVVKGTTNYGYTF. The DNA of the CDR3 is TGTGCCAGCAGCGTAGTAAAGGGGACAACTAACTATGGCTACACCTTC.

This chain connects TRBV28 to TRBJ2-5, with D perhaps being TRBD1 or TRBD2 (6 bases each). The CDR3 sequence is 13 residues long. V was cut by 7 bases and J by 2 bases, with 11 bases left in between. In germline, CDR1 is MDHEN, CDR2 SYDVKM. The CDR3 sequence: CASNRRGQETQYF. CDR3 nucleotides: TGTGCCAGCAATAGGAGGGGGCAAGAGACCCAGTACTTC.

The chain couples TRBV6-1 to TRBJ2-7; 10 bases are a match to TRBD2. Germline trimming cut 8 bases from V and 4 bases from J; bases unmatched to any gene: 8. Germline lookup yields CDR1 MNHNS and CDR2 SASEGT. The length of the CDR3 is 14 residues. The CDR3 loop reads CASALAGVIYEQYF. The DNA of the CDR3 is TGTGCCAGCGCTCTAGCGGGAGTCATATACGAGCAGTACTTC.

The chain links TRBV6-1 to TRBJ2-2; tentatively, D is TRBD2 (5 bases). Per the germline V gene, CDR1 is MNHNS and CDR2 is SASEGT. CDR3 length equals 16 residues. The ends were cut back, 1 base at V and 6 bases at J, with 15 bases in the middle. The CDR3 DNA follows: TGTGCCAGCAGTGAAGGCACAAGGCTAGCCGCCGGGGAGCTGTTTTTT. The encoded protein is CASSEGTRLAAGELFF.

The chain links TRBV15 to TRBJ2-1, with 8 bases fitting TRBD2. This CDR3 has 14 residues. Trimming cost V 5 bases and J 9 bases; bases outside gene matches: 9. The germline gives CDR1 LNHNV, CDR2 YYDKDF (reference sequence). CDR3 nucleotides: TGTGCCACCAGCCGAGCGGGAGTTAAGGGTGAGCAGTTCTTC. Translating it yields CATSRAGVKGEQFF.

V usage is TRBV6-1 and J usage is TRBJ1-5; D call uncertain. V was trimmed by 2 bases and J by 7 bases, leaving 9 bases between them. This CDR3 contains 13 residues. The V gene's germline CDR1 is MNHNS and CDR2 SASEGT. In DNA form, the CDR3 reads TGTGCCAGCAGTGAACTGGGTGTGCAGCCCCAGCATTTT. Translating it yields CASSELGVQPQHF.

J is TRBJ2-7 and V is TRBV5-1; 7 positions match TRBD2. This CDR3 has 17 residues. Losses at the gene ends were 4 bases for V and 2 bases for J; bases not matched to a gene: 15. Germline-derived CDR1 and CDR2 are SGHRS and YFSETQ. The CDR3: CASSGRGGLAAPYEQYF. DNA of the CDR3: TGCGCCAGCAGCGGGCGGGGAGGGCTAGCGGCCCCCTACGAGCAGTACTTC.

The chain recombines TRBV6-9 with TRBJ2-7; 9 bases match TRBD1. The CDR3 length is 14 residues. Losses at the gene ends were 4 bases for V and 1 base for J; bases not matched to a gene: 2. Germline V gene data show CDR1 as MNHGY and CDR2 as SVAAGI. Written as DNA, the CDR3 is TGTGCCAGCAGTTGGACAGGGGTATCCTACGAGCAGTACTTC. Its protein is CASSWTGVSYEQYF.

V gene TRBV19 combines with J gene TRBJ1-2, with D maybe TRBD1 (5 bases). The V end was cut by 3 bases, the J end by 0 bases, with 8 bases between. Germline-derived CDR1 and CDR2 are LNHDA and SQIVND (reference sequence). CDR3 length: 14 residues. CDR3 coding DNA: TGTGCCAGTAGTATTAACAGGCCTAACTATGGCTACACCTTC. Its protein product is CASSINRPNYGYTF.

DNA of the CDR3: TGTGCCAGCAGTACCGACGGTTTGGAACAGCTAAAATGGATATACGAGCAGTACTTC. Protein: CASSTDGLEQLKWIYEQYF. This chain links TRBV11-3 with TRBJ2-7; D unresolved. Germline V gene data show CDR1 as SGHNT and CDR2 as YENEEA. CDR3 length equals 19 residues. The V and J ends lost 6 bases and 4 bases respectively, with 31 bases between them.

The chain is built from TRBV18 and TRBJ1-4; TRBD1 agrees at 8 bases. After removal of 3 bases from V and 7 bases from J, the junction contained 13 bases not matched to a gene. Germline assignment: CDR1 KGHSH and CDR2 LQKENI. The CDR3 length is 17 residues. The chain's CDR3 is CASSPSTGGGVGEKLFF. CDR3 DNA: TGTGCCAGCTCACCTTCCACAGGGGGAGGTGTCGGTGAAAAACTGTTTTTT.

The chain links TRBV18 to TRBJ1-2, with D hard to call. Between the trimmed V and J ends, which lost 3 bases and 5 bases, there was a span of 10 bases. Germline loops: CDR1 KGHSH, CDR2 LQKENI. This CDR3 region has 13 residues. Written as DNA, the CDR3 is TGTGCCAGCTCACCTAGGGCCTTTTATGGCTACACCTTC. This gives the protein CASSPRAFYGYTF.

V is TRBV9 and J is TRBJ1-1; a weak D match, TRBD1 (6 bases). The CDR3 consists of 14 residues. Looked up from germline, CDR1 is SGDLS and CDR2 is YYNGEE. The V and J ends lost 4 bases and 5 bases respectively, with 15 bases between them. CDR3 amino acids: CASSPRGGETEAFF. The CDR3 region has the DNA TGTGCCAGCAGCCCAAGAGGGGGTGAAACTGAAGCTTTCTTT. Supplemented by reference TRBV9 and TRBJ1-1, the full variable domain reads DSGVTQTPKHLITATGQRVTLRCSPRSGDLSVYWYQQSLDQGLQFLIQYYNGEERAKGNILERFSAQQFPDLHSELNLSSLELGDSALYFCASSPRGGETEAFFGQGTRLTVV.

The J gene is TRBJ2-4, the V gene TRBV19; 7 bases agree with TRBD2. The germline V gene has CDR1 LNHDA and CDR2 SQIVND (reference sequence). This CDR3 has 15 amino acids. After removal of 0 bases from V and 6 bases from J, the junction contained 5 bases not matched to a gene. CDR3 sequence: CASSIEGGRANIQYF. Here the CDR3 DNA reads TGTGCCAGTAGTATAGAGGGTGGGAGGGCAAACATTCAGTACTTC.

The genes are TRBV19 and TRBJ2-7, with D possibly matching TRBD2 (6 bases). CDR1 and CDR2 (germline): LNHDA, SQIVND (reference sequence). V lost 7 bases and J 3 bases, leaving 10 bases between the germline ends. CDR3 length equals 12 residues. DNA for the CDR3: TGTGCCAGTATAGGAGCGGGCTACGAGCAGTACTTC. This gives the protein CASIGAGYEQYF.

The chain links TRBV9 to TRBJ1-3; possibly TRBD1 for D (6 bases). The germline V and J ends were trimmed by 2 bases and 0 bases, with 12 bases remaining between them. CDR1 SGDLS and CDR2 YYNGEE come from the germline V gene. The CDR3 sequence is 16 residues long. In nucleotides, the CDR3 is TGTGCCAGCAGCGTCTCGGACAGTGCCTCTGGAAACACCATATATTTT. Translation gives CASSVSDSASGNTIYF. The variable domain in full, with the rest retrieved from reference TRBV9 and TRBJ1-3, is DSGVTQTPKHLITATGQRVTLRCSPRSGDLSVYWYQQSLDQGLQFLIQYYNGEERAKGNILERFSAQQFPDLHSELNLSSLELGDSALYFCASSVSDSASGNTIYFGEGSWLTVV.

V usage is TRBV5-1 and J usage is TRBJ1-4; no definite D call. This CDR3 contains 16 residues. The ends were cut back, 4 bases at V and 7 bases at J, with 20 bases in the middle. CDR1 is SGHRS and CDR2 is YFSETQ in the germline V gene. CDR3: CASSLTKADAFEKLFF. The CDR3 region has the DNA TGCGCCAGCAGCCTTACAAAGGCGGATGCCTTTGAAAAACTGTTTTTT.

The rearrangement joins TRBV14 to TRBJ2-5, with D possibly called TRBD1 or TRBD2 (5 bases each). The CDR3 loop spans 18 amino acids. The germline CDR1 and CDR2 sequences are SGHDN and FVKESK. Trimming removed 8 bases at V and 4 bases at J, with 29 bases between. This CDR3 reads CASGPLGEGGNGGETQYF. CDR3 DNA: TGTGCCAGCGGGCCCCTGGGGGAAGGAGGTAACGGAGGAGAGACCCAGTACTTC.